Listed below are T cell receptor beta chains from one sample, sequenced in a study of chemoradiotherapy in HPV16-positive cancers. Assay: immunoSEQ multiplex PCR; the TCRdb copy retains only in-frame clones and omits some. Here the sample spans about 21,000 clones, approximately 86% being singletons. Material: blood, obtained from a patient who underwent chemoradiotherapy. These receptors were collected from a human donor with HPV-associated anogenital cancer. Each CDR3 is given without its conserved first and last residue. Some rows have no size entry. The others give once, few or many, or a class for an expanded clone.

abundance: .; v_gene: TRBV19; CDR3aa: ASSFGQGGTYGYT
abundance: .; v_gene: TRBV5-1; CDR3aa: ASSLGAGEQETQY
abundance: .; v_gene: TRBV5-4; CDR3aa: ASSIDRVGNEQY
abundance: .; v_gene: TRBV6-5; CDR3aa: ASSYSEGLGEQY
abundance: .; v_gene: TRBV6-6; CDR3aa: ASRRPGSYEQY
abundance: .; v_gene: TRBV6-5; CDR3aa: ASSYGGGASNGYT
abundance: few; v_gene: TRBV4-3; CDR3aa: ASRKGTASTDTQY
abundance: .; v_gene: TRBV29-1; CDR3aa: SVEGPSGQGLGNTIY
abundance: .; v_gene: TRBV6-1; CDR3aa: ASSPLAPVNYGYT
abundance: .; v_gene: TRBV18; CDR3aa: ASSAIEGETQY
abundance: .; v_gene: TRBV25-1; CDR3aa: ASSEGDSSLTYEQY
abundance: .; v_gene: TRBV15; CDR3aa: ATSIRTGYNEQF
abundance: .; v_gene: TRBV5-6; CDR3aa: ASSLATGTGKYGYT
abundance: .; v_gene: TRBV30; CDR3aa: AWDREYERY
abundance: .; v_gene: TRBV30; CDR3aa: AWSGQIVSYEQY
abundance: .; v_gene: TRBV5-4; CDR3aa: ASSLPGRARTDTQY
abundance: .; v_gene: TRBV4-1; CDR3aa: ASSQPTGIDEQY
abundance: once; v_gene: TRBV2; CDR3aa: ASSSGTSGGLAKNIQY
abundance: .; v_gene: TRBV6-6; CDR3aa: ASRLTTTGTDTQY
abundance: once; v_gene: TRBV29-1; CDR3aa: SAGGFGGEKLF
abundance: .; v_gene: TRBV11-2; CDR3aa: ASSPKKSSYNEQF
abundance: .; v_gene: TRBV15; CDR3aa: ATSSPQSYPYEQY
abundance: .; v_gene: TRBV10-3; CDR3aa: AIKGTGRNQPQH
abundance: .; v_gene: TRBV27; CDR3aa: ASSLWGAGELF
abundance: .; v_gene: TRBV19; CDR3aa: ASIGGHGTF
abundance: .; v_gene: TRBV29-1; CDR3aa: SVGGQGTNYGYT
abundance: .; v_gene: TRBV4-1; CDR3aa: ASSQEGQETQY
abundance: .; v_gene: TRBV4-3; CDR3aa: ASSQDPGGGRAYNEQF
abundance: .; v_gene: TRBV6-1; CDR3aa: ASSEVPYNEQF
abundance: once; v_gene: TRBV30; CDR3aa: AWRFTGMNTEAF
abundance: .; v_gene: TRBV18; CDR3aa: ASSPGYSTEAF
abundance: .; v_gene: TRBV19; CDR3aa: ASSSPVRSSWDIQY
abundance: .; v_gene: TRBV15; CDR3aa: ATSGWAQDTQY
abundance: .; v_gene: TRBV18; CDR3aa: ASSPAMNTEAF
abundance: .; v_gene: TRBV5-8; CDR3aa: ASSLPGRASYGYT
abundance: .; v_gene: TRBV6-1; CDR3aa: ASSQGRVGELF
abundance: once; v_gene: TRBV5-5; CDR3aa: ASSLSRLGNTIY
abundance: .; v_gene: TRBV6-1; CDR3aa: ASRRGLAEF
abundance: .; v_gene: TRBV19; CDR3aa: ASEIGFSGNQPQH
abundance: .; v_gene: TRBV30; CDR3aa: AWIPGGGLAGTDTQY
abundance: .; v_gene: TRBV7-2; CDR3aa: ASSSDGEQY
abundance: .; v_gene: TRBV6-5; CDR3aa: ASSLTRGGENEQF
abundance: .; v_gene: TRBV7-4; CDR3aa: ASSASVAVGGSYNEQF
abundance: few; v_gene: TRBV29-1; CDR3aa: SVPGLTHEQY
abundance: few; v_gene: TRBV30; CDR3aa: AWSKGSGNTIY
abundance: .; v_gene: TRBV7-3; CDR3aa: ASSFVGGGNTGELF
abundance: .; v_gene: TRBV10-3; CDR3aa: AISNRVPGNTIY
abundance: .; v_gene: TRBV4-1; CDR3aa: ASSQRTGPGGYT
abundance: .; v_gene: TRBV11-2; CDR3aa: ASSLGQNYGYT
abundance: .; v_gene: TRBV29-1; CDR3aa: SGDSPGNEQF
abundance: .; v_gene: TRBV15; CDR3aa: ATSRGRESNTEAF